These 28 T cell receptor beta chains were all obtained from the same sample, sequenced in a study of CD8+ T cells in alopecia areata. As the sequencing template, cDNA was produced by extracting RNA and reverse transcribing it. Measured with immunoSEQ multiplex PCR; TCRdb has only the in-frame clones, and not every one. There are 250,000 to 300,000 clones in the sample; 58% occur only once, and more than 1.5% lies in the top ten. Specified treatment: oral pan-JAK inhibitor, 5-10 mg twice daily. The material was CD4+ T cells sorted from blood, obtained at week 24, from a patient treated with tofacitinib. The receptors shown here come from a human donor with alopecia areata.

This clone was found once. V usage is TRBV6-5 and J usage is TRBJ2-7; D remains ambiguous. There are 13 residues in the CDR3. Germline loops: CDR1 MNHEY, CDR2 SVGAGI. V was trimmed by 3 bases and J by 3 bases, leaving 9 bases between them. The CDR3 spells CASSYRANYEQYF. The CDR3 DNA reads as TGTGCCAGCAGTTATCGAGCGAACTACGAGCAGTACTTC.

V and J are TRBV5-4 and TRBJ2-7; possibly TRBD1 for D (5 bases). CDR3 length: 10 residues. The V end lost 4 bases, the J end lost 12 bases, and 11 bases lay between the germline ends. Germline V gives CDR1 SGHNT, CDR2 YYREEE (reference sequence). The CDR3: CASSQRGLYF. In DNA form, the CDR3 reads TGTGCCAGCAGCCAAAGGGGTCTGTACTTC.

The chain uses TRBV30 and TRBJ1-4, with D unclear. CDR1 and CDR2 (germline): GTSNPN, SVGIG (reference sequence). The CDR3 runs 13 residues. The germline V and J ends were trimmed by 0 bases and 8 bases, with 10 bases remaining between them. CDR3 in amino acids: CAWSVQQLEKLFF. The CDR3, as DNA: TGTGCCTGGAGTGTACAACAGTTGGAAAAACTGTTTTTT.

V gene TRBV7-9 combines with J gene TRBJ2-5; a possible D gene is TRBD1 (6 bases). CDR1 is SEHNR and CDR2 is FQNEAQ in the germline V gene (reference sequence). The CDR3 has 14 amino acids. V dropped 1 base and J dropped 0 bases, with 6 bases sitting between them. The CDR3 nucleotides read TGTGCCAGCAGCTTAGACAGGGACCAAGAGACCCAGTACTTC. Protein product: CASSLDRDQETQYF.

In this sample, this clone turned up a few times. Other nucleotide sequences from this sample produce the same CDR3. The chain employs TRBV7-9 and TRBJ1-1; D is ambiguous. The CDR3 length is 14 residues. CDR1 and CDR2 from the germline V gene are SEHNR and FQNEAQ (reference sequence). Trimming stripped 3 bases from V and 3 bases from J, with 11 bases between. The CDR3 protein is CASSLRVGDTEAFF. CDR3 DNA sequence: TGTGCCAGCAGCTTGCGGGTAGGTGACACTGAAGCTTTCTTT. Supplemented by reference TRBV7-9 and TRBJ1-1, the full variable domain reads DTGVSQNPRHKITKRGQNVTFRCDPISEHNRLYWYRQTLGQGPEFLTYFQNEAQLEKSRLLSDRFSAERPKGSFSTLEIQRTEQGDSAMYLCASSLRVGDTEAFFGQGTRLTVV.

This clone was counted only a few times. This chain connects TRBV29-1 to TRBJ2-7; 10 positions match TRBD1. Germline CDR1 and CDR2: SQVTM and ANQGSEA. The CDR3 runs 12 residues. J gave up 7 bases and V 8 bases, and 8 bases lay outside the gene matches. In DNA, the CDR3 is TGCAGCTCAGGGACAGGGGTCTGGGAGCAGTACTTC. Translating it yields CSSGTGVWEQYF.

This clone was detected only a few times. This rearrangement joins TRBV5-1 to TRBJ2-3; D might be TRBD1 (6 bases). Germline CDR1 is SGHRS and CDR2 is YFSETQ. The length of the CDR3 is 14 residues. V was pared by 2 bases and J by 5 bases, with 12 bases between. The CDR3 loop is CASSFGAQGDTQYF. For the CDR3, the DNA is TGCGCCAGCAGCTTTGGGGCACAGGGAGATACGCAGTATTTT.

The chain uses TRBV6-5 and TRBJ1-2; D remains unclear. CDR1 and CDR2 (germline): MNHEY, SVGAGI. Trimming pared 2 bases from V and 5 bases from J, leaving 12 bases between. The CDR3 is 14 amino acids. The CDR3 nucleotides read TGTGCCAGCAGTTACCTGGGAGTGGGTTATGGCTACACCTTC. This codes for CASSYLGVGYGYTF.

The CDR3 sequence is CATSRRGQIGNTIYF. The CDR3 nucleotides are TGTGCCACCAGCAGGAGGGGACAGATAGGAAACACCATATATTTT. The chain is built from TRBV15 and TRBJ1-3, with TRBD1 identical over 7 bases. The CDR3 is made up of 15 amino acids. With V trimmed by 3 bases and J by 4 bases, 6 bases remained unmatched. Per the germline V gene, CDR1 is LNHNV and CDR2 is YYDKDF (reference sequence). Drawing the rest from reference TRBV15 and TRBJ1-3, the complete variable domain is DAMVIQNPRYQVTQFGKPVTLSCSQTLNHNVMYWYQQKSSQAPKLLFHYYDKDFNNEADTPDNFQSRRPNTSFCFLDIRSPGLGDTAMYLCATSRRGQIGNTIYFGEGSWLTVV.

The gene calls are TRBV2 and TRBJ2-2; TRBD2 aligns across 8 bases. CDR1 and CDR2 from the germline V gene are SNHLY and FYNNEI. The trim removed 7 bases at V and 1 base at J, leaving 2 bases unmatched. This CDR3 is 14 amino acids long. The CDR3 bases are TGTGCCAGCATCCTAGCGGGGAACACCGGGGAGCTGTTTTTT. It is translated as CASILAGNTGELFF.

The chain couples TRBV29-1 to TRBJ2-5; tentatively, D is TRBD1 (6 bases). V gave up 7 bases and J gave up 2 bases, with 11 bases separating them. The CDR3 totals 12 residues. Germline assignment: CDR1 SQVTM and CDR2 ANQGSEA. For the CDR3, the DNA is TGCAGCGCAACAGGGCTGCAAGAGACCCAGTACTTC. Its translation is CSATGLQETQYF.

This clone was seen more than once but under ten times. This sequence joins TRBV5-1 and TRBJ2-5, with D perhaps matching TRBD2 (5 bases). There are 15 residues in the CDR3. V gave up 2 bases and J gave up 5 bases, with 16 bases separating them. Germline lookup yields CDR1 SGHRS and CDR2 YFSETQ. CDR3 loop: CASSFRGDVEETQYF. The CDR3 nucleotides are TGCGCCAGCAGCTTCCGGGGAGATGTAGAGGAGACCCAGTACTTC.

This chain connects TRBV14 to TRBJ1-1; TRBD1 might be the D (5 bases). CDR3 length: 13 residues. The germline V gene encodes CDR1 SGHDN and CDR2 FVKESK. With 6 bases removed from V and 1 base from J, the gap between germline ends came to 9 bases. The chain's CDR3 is CASRYDRNTEAFF. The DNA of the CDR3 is TGTGCCAGCAGATACGACAGGAACACTGAAGCTTTCTTT.

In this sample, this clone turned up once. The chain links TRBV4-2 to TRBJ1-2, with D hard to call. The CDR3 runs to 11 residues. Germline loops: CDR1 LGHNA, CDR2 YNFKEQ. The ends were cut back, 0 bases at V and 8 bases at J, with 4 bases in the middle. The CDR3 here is CASSQEGGYTF. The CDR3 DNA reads TGTGCCAGCAGCCAAGAGGGAGGCTACACCTTC.

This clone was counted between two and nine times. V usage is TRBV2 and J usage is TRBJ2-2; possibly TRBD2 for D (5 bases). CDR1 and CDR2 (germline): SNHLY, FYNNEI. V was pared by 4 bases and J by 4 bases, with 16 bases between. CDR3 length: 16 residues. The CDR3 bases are TGTGCCAGCAGTGCAAGGACTTCCCTGACCACCGGGGAGCTGTTTTTT. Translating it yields CASSARTSLTTGELFF.

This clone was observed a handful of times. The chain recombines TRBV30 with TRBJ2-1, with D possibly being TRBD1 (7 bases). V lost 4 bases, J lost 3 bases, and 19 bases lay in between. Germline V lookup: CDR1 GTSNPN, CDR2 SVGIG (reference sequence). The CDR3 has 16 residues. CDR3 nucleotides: TGTGCCTGGACTTCAAACCCCAGGGGGGTCTACAATGAGCAGTTCTTC. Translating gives CAWTSNPRGVYNEQFF. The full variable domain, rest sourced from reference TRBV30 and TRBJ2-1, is SQTIHQWPATLVQPVGSPLSLECTVEGTSNPNLYWYRQAAGRGLQLLFYSVGIGQISSEVPQNLSASRPQDRQFILSSKKLLLSDSGFYLCAWTSNPRGVYNEQFFGPGTRLTVL.

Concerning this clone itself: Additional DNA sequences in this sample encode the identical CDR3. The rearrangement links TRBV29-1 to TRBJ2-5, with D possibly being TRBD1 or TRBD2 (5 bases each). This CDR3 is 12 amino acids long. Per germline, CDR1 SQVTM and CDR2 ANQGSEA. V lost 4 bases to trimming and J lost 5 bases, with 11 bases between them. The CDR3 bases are TGCAGCGTTGTCCGGGGCGGCGAGACCCAGTACTTC. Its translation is CSVVRGGETQYF.

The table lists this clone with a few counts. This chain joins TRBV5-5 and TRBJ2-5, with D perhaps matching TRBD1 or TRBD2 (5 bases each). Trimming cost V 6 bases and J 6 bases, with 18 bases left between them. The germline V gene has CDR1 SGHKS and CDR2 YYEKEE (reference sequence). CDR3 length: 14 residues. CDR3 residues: CASTSLGETKTQYF. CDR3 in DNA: TGTGCCAGCACCTCCCTGGGGGAGACGAAGACCCAGTACTTC. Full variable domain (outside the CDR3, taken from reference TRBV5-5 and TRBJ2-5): DAGVTQSPTHLIKTRGQQVTLRCSPISGHKSVSWYQQVLGQGPQFIFQYYEKEERGRGNFPDRFSARQFPNYSSELNVNALLLGDSALYLCASTSLGETKTQYFGPGTRLLVL.

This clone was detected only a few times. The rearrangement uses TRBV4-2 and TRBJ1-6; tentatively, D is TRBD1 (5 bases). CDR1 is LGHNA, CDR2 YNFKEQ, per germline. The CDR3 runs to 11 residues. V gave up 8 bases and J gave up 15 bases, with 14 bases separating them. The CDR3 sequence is CASFDRGVLHF. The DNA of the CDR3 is TGTGCCAGCTTTGACCGGGGGGTCCTCCACTTT.

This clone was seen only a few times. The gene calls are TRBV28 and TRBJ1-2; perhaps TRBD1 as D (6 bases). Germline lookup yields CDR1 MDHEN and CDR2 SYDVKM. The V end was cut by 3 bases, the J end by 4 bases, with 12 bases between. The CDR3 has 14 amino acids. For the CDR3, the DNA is TGTGCCAGCAGTTTCCCCGCAGGGGTCTATGGCTACACCTTC. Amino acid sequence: CASSFPAGVYGYTF.

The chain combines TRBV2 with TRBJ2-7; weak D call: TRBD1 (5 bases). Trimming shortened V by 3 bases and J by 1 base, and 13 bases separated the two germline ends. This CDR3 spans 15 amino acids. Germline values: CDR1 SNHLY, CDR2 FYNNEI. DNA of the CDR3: TGTGCCAGCAGTGATGGCACAGGAACGTCCTACGAGCAGTACTTC. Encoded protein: CASSDGTGTSYEQYF. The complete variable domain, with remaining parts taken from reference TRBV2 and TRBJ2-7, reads EPEVTQTPSHQVTQMGQEVILRCVPISNHLYFYWYRQILGQKVEFLVSFYNNEISEKSEIFDDQFSVERPDGSNFTLKIRSTKLEDSAMYFCASSDGTGTSYEQYFGPGTRLTVT.

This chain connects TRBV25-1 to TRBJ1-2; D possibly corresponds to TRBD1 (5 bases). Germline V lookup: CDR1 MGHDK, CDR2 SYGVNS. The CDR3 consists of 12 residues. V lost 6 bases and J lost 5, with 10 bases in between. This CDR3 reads CASRSGAYGYTF. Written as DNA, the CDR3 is TGTGCCAGCAGGTCCGGGGCGTATGGCTACACCTTC.

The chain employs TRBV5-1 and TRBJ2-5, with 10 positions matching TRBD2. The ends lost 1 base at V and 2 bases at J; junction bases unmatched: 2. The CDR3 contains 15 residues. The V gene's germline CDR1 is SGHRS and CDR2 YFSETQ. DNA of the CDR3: TGCGCCAGCAGCTTGTTTAGCGGGGGGCAAGAGACCCAGTACTTC. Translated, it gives CASSLFSGGQETQYF.

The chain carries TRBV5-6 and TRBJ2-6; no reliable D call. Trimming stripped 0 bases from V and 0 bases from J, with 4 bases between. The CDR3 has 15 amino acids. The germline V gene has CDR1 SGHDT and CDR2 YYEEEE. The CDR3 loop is CASSLAYSGANVLTF. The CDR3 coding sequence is TGTGCCAGCAGCTTGGCCTACTCTGGGGCCAACGTCCTGACTTTC.

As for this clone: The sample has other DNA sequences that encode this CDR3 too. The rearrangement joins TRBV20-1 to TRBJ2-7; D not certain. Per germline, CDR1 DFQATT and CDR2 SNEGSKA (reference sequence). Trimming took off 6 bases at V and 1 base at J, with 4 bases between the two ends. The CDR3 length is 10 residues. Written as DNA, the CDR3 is TGCAGTGCAGGATCCTACGAGCAGTACTTC. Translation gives CSAGSYEQYF.

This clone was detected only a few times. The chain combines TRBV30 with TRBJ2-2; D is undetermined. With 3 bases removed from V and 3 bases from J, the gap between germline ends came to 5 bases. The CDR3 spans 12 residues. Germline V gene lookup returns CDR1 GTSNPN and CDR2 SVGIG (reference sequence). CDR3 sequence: CAWSPYTGELFF. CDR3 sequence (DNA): TGTGCCTGGAGCCCCTACACCGGGGAGCTGTTTTTT.

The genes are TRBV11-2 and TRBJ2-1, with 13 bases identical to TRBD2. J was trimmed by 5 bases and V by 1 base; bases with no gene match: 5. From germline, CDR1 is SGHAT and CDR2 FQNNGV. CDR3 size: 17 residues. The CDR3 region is CASSLAGTSGINNEQFF. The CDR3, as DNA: TGTGCCAGCAGCTTAGCTGGGACTAGCGGGATAAACAATGAGCAGTTCTTC. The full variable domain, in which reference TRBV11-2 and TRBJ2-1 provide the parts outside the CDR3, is EAGVAQSPRYKIIEKRQSVAFWCNPISGHATLYWYQQILGQGPKLLIQFQNNGVVDDSQLPKDRFSAERLKGVDSTLKIQPAKLEDSAVYLCASSLAGTSGINNEQFFGPGTRLTVL.

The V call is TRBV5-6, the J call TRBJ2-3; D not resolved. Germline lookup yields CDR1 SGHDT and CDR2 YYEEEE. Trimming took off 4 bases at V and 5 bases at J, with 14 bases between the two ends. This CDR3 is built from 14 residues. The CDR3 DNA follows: TGTGCCAGCAGCCTTGTGTCAAGCCGAGATACGCAGTATTTT. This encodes CASSLVSSRDTQYF.